This T cell receptor beta chain was documented in a study of long-term antiretroviral therapy in people with HIV. Sequencing used immunoSEQ v3.0 at survey level. Assay used: immunoSEQ multiplex PCR; TCRdb lists only in-frame clones, some missing. The sample carries 20,000 to 25,000 clones, less than 80% recorded once. This clone came up once. Its matching antigen is unknown. The CDR3 is made up of 16 amino acids. V was pared by 1 base and J by 2 bases, with 8 bases of the junction left unmatched. The germline V gene encodes CDR1 SGHAT and CDR2 FQNNGV. Notes on the study in general: The clones with expansion before ART were dominant in the repertoire at all time points. Blood obtained between about 2004 and 2017 may reflect older ART regimens.

The sample consisted of unsorted PBMCs, taken 1.2 years after starting antiretroviral therapy. The TCR comes from a woman aged 40 to 49 with HIV. The rearrangement joins TRBV11-2 to TRBJ2-7, with TRBD2 matching over 7 bases. The CDR3 sequence: CASSLVGSSGTYEQYF. The CDR3 DNA reads as TGTGCCAGCAGCTTAGTAGGGTCTAGCGGAACCTACGAGCAGTACTTC. Using reference TRBV11-2 and TRBJ2-7 for the parts outside the CDR3, the full variable domain is EAGVAQSPRYKIIEKRQSVAFWCNPISGHATLYWYQQILGQGPKLLIQFQNNGVVDDSQLPKDRFSAERLKGVDSTLKIQPAKLEDSAVYLCASSLVGSSGTYEQYFGPGTRLTVT.